Listed below are T cell receptor beta chains from one sample, sequenced in a study of cytomegalovirus exposure and HLA in healthy donors. Sequencing used immunoSEQ multiplex PCR; TCRdb keeps in-frame clones, though not all of them. The sample holds about 150,000 clones, roughly 74% seen once. Sequencing was done on a sample of PBMCs. Receptor source: a young man in good health and CMV-seropositive. The CDR3 runs from the conserved cysteine through the conserved F or W. The order of the fields is J gene, D gene, V gene, clone size, CDR3 protein, CDR3 DNA. The D gene is left open where the match is weak. Rows may omit the clone size; those that give it use once, few, many or a size class.

TRBJ1-4,TRBD1,TRBV5-1,.,CASSLQTGLVEKLFF,TGCGCCAGCAGCTTACAGACAGGGTTGGTTGAAAAACTGTTTTTT
TRBJ2-7,.,TRBV7-9,.,CASSPARGTSSSYEQYF,TGTGCCAGCAGCCCAGCTAGGGGGACCAGTTCTTCCTACGAGCAGTACTTC
TRBJ2-3,TRBD2,TRBV7-8,.,CASSIKAGLLSQKDTQYF,TGTGCCAGCAGCATAAAAGCGGGACTACTTAGCCAAAAGGATACGCAGTATTTT
TRBJ1-1,.,TRBV9,.,CASSVGNRVWGEAFF,TGTGCCAGCAGCGTTGGTAACAGGGTGTGGGGTGAAGCTTTCTTT
TRBJ2-7,.,TRBV6-4,.,CASSNRHGNEQYF,TGTGCCAGCAGCAACCGACACGGGAACGAGCAGTACTTC
TRBJ2-1,.,TRBV19,many,CASKPRENLNEQFF,TGTGCCAGTAAACCTCGGGAGAATCTCAATGAGCAGTTCTTC
TRBJ1-5,.,TRBV19,many,CASSIASQGAQPQHF,TGTGCCAGTAGTATAGCTTCCCAGGGTGCGCAGCCCCAGCATTTT
TRBJ2-1,TRBD1,TRBV14,.,CASSLTPPWTGVDEQFF,TGTGCCAGCAGCTTAACCCCACCGTGGACAGGGGTTGATGAGCAGTTCTTC
TRBJ2-7,.,TRBV5-1,.,CASSLVPGEDEQYF,TGCGCCAGCAGCTTGGTGCCAGGGGAAGACGAGCAGTACTTC
TRBJ1-2,TRBD1,TRBV27,.,CASSLQGADGYTF,TGTGCCAGCAGTTTACAGGGGGCCGATGGCTACACCTTC
TRBJ2-7,.,TRBV28,few,CASSWSGTYEQYF,TGTGCCAGCAGTTGGTCCGGGACCTACGAGCAGTACTTC
TRBJ1-2,.,TRBV28,.,CASSPPFGIRRARDRPKIGYTF,TGTGCCAGCAGTCCCCCCTTCGGGATCCGTAGGGCCCGAGATCGCCCTAAGATCGGCTACACCTTC
TRBJ1-5,TRBD1,TRBV10-3,.,CAISGGQGGQPQHF,TGTGCCATCAGTGGTGGACAGGGGGGTCAGCCCCAGCATTTT
TRBJ2-1,TRBD2,TRBV5-1,.,CASSFGTSAEFF,TGCGCCAGCAGCTTTGGGACTAGCGCTGAGTTCTTC
TRBJ1-5,.,TRBV21-1,.,CASSADRANSNQPQHF,TGTGCCAGCAGCGCTGACAGGGCCAATAGCAATCAGCCCCAGCATTTT
TRBJ1-5,.,TRBV28,.,CASSLTPPLAAREPQHF,TGTGCCAGCAGTTTAACCCCCCCCTTAGCGGCGCGGGAACCCCAGCATTTT
TRBJ2-5,.,TRBV7-2,.,CASSLYRQETQYF,TGTGCCAGCAGCTTATACAGACAAGAGACCCAGTACTTC
TRBJ1-1,TRBD1,TRBV15,.,CATSRGTGYTEAFF,TGTGCCACCAGCAGGGGGACAGGGTACACTGAAGCTTTCTTT
TRBJ2-3,TRBD2,TRBV29-1,.,CSVDATSGRSRLDTQYF,TGCAGCGTTGACGCGACTAGCGGACGGTCTCGTCTAGATACGCAGTATTTT
TRBJ2-2,.,TRBV12-5,once,CASGLSKGGGTGELFF,TGTGCTAGTGGTTTGAGTAAAGGGGGTGGCACCGGGGAGCTGTTTTTT
TRBJ1-4,.,TRBV9,.,CASSVGGGPWEKLFF,TGTGCCAGCAGCGTAGGGGGGGGGCCTTGGGAAAAACTGTTTTTT
TRBJ1-1,.,TRBV5-6,.,CASSLAAGWPEAFF,TGTGCCAGCAGCTTGGCCGCGGGATGGCCTGAAGCTTTCTTT
TRBJ2-5,.,TRBV28,.,CASTRGETQYF,TGTGCCAGCACGAGGGGGGAGACCCAGTACTTC
TRBJ2-2,TRBD2,TRBV7-3,.,CASSSPRLAGGPGGELFF,TGTGCCAGCAGCTCCCCAAGACTAGCGGGAGGGCCTGGCGGGGAGCTGTTTTTT
TRBJ1-1,TRBD1,TRBV28,.,CASSMRRGQECEAFF,TGTGCCAGCAGTATGAGGCGGGGACAGGAGTGTGAAGCTTTCTTT
TRBJ2-5,TRBD2,TRBV7-8,.,CASSLGGRAEETQYF,TGTGCCAGCAGCTTAGGAGGGAGGGCCGAGGAGACCCAGTACTTC
TRBJ2-3,TRBD1,TRBV28,.,CASSTSYRTGPGYTQYF,TGTGCCAGCAGTACATCCTACCGGACAGGCCCGGGGTATACGCAGTATTTT
TRBJ2-7,.,TRBV28,.,CASSPTTGLISYEQYF,TGTGCCAGCAGTCCCACGACAGGCCTGATTTCCTACGAGCAGTACTTC
TRBJ1-2,.,TRBV6-5,.,CASSPGLNYGYTF,TGTGCCAGCAGTCCAGGATTGAACTATGGCTACACCTTC
TRBJ2-1,.,TRBV7-7,.,CASSPRPGTPNPDEQFF,TGTGCTAGCAGCCCAAGACCCGGGACACCTAATCCGGATGAGCAGTTCTTC
TRBJ1-1,TRBD1,TRBV7-8,.,CASSFMFRGANTEAFF,TGTGCCAGCAGCTTCATGTTCAGGGGGGCAAACACTGAAGCTTTCTTT
TRBJ2-1,TRBD2,TRBV4-1,.,CASSHVVGGPTDEQFF,TGCGCCAGCAGCCATGTGGTGGGAGGGCCTACGGATGAGCAGTTCTTC
TRBJ2-1,TRBD2,TRBV7-2,.,CASSRKRTSHNEQFF,TGTGCCAGCAGCCGTAAGCGGACTAGCCACAATGAGCAGTTCTTC
TRBJ1-2,TRBD1,TRBV7-2,.,CASSLVDRGRNGYTF,TGTGCCAGCAGCTTAGTGGACAGGGGGCGAAATGGCTACACCTTC
TRBJ2-1,TRBD2,TRBV4-1,.,CASSQDQLAGEVRFF,TGCGCCAGCAGCCAAGATCAGCTAGCGGGAGAAGTGCGGTTCTTC
TRBJ2-2,TRBD1,TRBV29-1,.,CSVSGTGGAGELFF,TGCAGCGTCTCCGGGACAGGAGGGGCCGGGGAGCTGTTTTTT
TRBJ2-2,TRBD1,TRBV5-4,.,CASSLRQGAGTGELFF,TGTGCCAGCAGCCTGAGACAGGGGGCGGGGACCGGGGAGCTGTTTTTT
TRBJ2-3,.,TRBV7-3,.,CASSLQAGDTQYF,TGTGCCAGCAGCCTTCAAGCGGGAGATACGCAGTATTTT
TRBJ2-2,TRBD2,TRBV9,.,CASSVVGGAGELFF,TGTGCCAGCAGCGTAGTTGGGGGGGCCGGGGAGCTGTTTTTT
TRBJ2-7,.,TRBV6-5,.,CASSYPSERTGYEQYF,TGTGCCAGCAGTTACCCGAGCGAACGGACGGGATACGAGCAGTACTTC
TRBJ2-5,.,TRBV15,.,CATSTFSSSETQYF,TGTGCCACCAGCACTTTTAGCTCCTCGGAGACCCAGTACTTC